The 20 T cell receptor beta chains below were found in one sample sequenced in a study of lymphopenia after photon versus proton radiotherapy. The method was immunoSEQ multiplex PCR; TCRdb's version includes in-frame clones alone and lacks a portion of them. The sample lists 53,000 or so clones, 65% to 85% seen once, with less than 30% in the top ten. The sequences come from peripheral blood, collected from a patient treated with photon-based radiotherapy. The receptors stem from a man aged 50 to 59 with gastric cancer.

This chain connects TRBV6-1 to TRBJ1-3; D is possibly TRBD1 (5 bases). The CDR3 spans 15 residues. The ends were cut back, 2 bases at V and 3 bases at J, with 11 bases in the middle. From germline, CDR1 is MNHNS and CDR2 SASEGT. CDR3 amino acids: CASSETAGLGNTIYF. The CDR3 DNA follows: TGTGCCAGCAGTGAAACGGCGGGGCTTGGAAACACCATATATTTT.

The chain has TRBV15 and TRBJ1-5; 7 positions agree with TRBD1. From germline, CDR1 is LNHNV and CDR2 YYDKDF (reference sequence). The CDR3 runs 17 residues. Trimming took 0 bases from V and 5 from J; bases not matched to a gene: 10. CDR3 coding DNA: TGTGCCACCAGCAGAGATCGAGACAGGGCCGCTGATCAGCCCCAGCATTTT. Its translation is CATSRDRDRAADQPQHF.

V and J are TRBV20-1 and TRBJ1-1; TRBD1 matches 8 bases. CDR1 is DFQATT and CDR2 is SNEGSKA in the germline V gene (reference sequence). The CDR3 runs to 11 residues. The V gene end was trimmed by 5 bases and the J gene end by 11 bases; junction bases not matched to a gene: 7. Written as DNA, the CDR3 is TGCAGTGCTCGGGACCGGGACAGGGCTTTCTTT. Amino acids: CSARDRDRAFF.

The CDR3 loop reads CASSVEGTFYEQYF. CDR3 nucleotides: TGTGCCAGCAGCGTAGAAGGGACCTTTTACGAGCAGTACTTC. This rearrangement joins TRBV9 to TRBJ2-7; either TRBD1 or TRBD2 may supply D (5 bases each). Trimming left V 0 bases short and J 4 bases short, with 11 bases between. The germline CDR1 and CDR2 sequences are SGDLS and YYNGEE. The CDR3 covers 14 residues.

The chain couples TRBV7-3 to TRBJ2-1; weak D call: TRBD1 (6 bases). Deletions cut 5 bases from V and 7 bases from J, with 15 bases between. The germline V gene has CDR1 SGHTA and CDR2 FQGTGA. The CDR3 loop spans 14 amino acids. CDR3 DNA: TGTGCCAGCAGCGGATACAGGGTTCTAAATGAGCAGTTCTTC. This codes for CASSGYRVLNEQFF.

The sample holds one count of this clone. The chain couples TRBV30 to TRBJ2-3, with 9 bases fitting TRBD2. Germline V gene sequence: CDR1 GTSNPN, CDR2 SVGIG (reference sequence). The CDR3 loop spans 15 amino acids. J was trimmed by 2 bases and V by 2 bases; bases with no gene match: 5. CDR3 DNA: TGTGCCTGGAGTACGACTAGCGGACTCACAGATACGCAGTATTTT. It encodes CAWSTTSGLTDTQYF.

The V call is TRBV5-6, the J call TRBJ1-2, with D possibly being TRBD1 (5 bases). There are 11 residues in the CDR3. Per germline, CDR1 SGHDT and CDR2 YYEEEE. V shed 3 bases and J shed 8 bases, with 8 bases lying between them. This CDR3 is CASSWGSGYTF. DNA for the CDR3: TGTGCCAGCAGCTGGGGGTCGGGCTACACCTTC.

This clone was picked up one time. In DNA, the CDR3 is TGCGCCAGCAGCCCACGGACCTTCGGGATCACTGAAGCTTTCTTT. Protein: CASSPRTFGITEAFF. The chain carries TRBV4-1 and TRBJ1-1; D is unclear. CDR1 is MGHRA, CDR2 YSYEKL, per germline. CDR3 length equals 15 residues. V was clipped by 4 bases and J by 4 bases, with 16 bases between them.

This clone was observed once. The chain is built from TRBV7-8 and TRBJ2-1; 8 bases line up with TRBD2. CDR3 length: 16 residues. From germline, CDR1 is SGHVS and CDR2 FQNEAQ. Trimming took 2 bases from V and 9 from J; bases not matched to a gene: 12. The CDR3 coding sequence is TGTGCCAGCAGCTTACGTTCGGCGGGAGGTAGGGGTGAGCAGTTCTTC. Translated: CASSLRSAGGRGEQFF.

The V gene is TRBV21-1, the J gene TRBJ2-2; the table's D call of TRBD2 was not tested on the DNA. TRBV21-1 is a listed pseudogene. This CDR3 region has 11 residues. CDR3 in amino acids: CASSLPGQLFF. DNA of the CDR3: TGTGCCAGCAGCCTACCGGGTCAACTGTTTTTT.

The chain is built from TRBV2 and TRBJ1-2, with TRBD1 as a possible D gene (6 bases). From germline, CDR1 is SNHLY and CDR2 FYNNEI. The length of the CDR3 is 11 residues. With 3 bases removed from V and 13 bases from J, the gap between germline ends came to 12 bases. CDR3 sequence reads: CASSDRQAATF. The CDR3 DNA follows: TGTGCCAGCAGTGATCGACAGGCGGCCACCTTC.

The rearrangement joins TRBV11-2 to TRBJ2-2; 8 bases align to TRBD2. This CDR3 is built from 15 residues. Losses at the gene ends were 6 bases for V and 5 bases for J; bases not matched to a gene: 8. Germline V gene lookup returns CDR1 SGHAT and CDR2 FQNNGV. In nucleotides, the CDR3 is TGTGCCAGCAGTCCTACAGCGGGAGTAACCGGGGAGCTGTTTTTT. Translated: CASSPTAGVTGELFF.

The chain joins TRBV5-6 to TRBJ2-6, with no clear D. Trimming pared 1 base from V and 0 bases from J, leaving 5 bases between. The CDR3 has 15 amino acids. Germline lookup yields CDR1 SGHDT and CDR2 YYEEEE. The CDR3 nucleotides read TGTGCCAGCAGCTTGTTCAGCTCTGGGGCCAACGTCCTGACTTTC. This sequence encodes CASSLFSSGANVLTF.

The chain couples TRBV7-2 to TRBJ2-6; D is possibly TRBD1 (5 bases). The germline gives CDR1 SGHTA, CDR2 FQGNSA. The CDR3 spans 17 residues. Trimming stripped 1 base from V and 2 bases from J, with 12 bases between. CDR3 sequence (DNA): TGTGCCAGCAGCTTAGAGGCAGGGCGCACTGGGGCCAACGTCCTGACTTTC. Encoded protein: CASSLEAGRTGANVLTF.

This chain links TRBV6-5 with TRBJ1-3, with 7 positions matching TRBD1. Germline CDR1 is MNHEY and CDR2 is SVGAGI. Losses at the gene ends were 0 bases for V and 2 bases for J; bases not matched to a gene: 1. There are 15 residues in the CDR3. CDR3 region: CASSYSTGPGNTIYF. For the CDR3, the DNA is TGTGCCAGCAGTTACTCGACAGGGCCTGGAAACACCATATATTTT.

This sequence joins TRBV28 and TRBJ1-1, with D tentatively TRBD1 (5 bases). Trimming pared 1 base from V and 7 bases from J, leaving 13 bases between. The germline CDR1 and CDR2 sequences are MDHEN and SYDVKM. The CDR3 consists of 14 residues. The CDR3 sequence: CASSLFTSGREAFF. CDR3 coding DNA: TGTGCCAGCAGTTTATTCACTTCAGGGCGTGAAGCTTTCTTT.

The chain combines TRBV18 with TRBJ2-3, with D uncertain. The germline V gene has CDR1 KGHSH and CDR2 LQKENI. V lost 3 bases, J lost 4 bases, and 8 bases lay in between. CDR3 size: 13 residues. CDR3: CASSPVLADTQYF. Here the CDR3 DNA reads TGTGCCAGCTCACCGGTCCTGGCAGATACGCAGTATTTT.

This chain joins TRBV27 and TRBJ2-3, with D unresolved. This CDR3 spans 17 amino acids. The V and J ends lost 6 bases and 1 base respectively, with 20 bases between them. Germline CDR1 is MNHEY and CDR2 is SMNVEV (reference sequence). The CDR3 reads CASRGYRARYGTDTQYF. DNA of the CDR3: TGTGCCAGCAGGGGGTACCGTGCGAGGTACGGCACAGATACGCAGTATTTT.

This clone has a single count. The chain combines TRBV9 with TRBJ2-1, with 7 nucleotides matching TRBD2. Trimming removed 4 bases from V and 2 bases from J; junction bases left unmatched: 9. This CDR3 is 16 amino acids long. In germline, CDR1 is SGDLS, CDR2 YYNGEE. This chain's CDR3 is CASSPHPGLTYNEQFF. The CDR3 DNA sequence: TGTGCCAGCAGCCCGCATCCGGGACTAACCTACAATGAGCAGTTCTTC.

The chain is built from TRBV18 and TRBJ2-3, with D perhaps assigned TRBD1 or TRBD2 (5 bases each). Germline CDR1 KGHSH, CDR2 LQKENI. V was trimmed by 6 bases and J by 5 bases, leaving 21 bases between them. The CDR3 totals 16 residues. DNA of the CDR3: TGTGCCAGCTCCCAGTGGACTCAGACGAGGGGAGATACGCAGTATTTT. Protein: CASSQWTQTRGDTQYF.